This TCR beta chain was captured in a study of blood T cell repertoires in COVID-19 (TCRdb year 2020). About the full investigation: Collaborator samples came from the United States, Italy and Spain and covered acute and convalescent phases of COVID-19. The material from the prospective study consisted of cDNA or gDNA derived from T cells, B-cell-depleted T cells, or PBMCs. The dataset comprised deeply sampled blood TCRbeta repertoires from subjects exposed to, actively infected with, or recovered from COVID-19. A freely available public database, intended as a resource for researchers studying the immune response to SARS-CoV-2, is where the repertoires were released. The samples were drawn from two sources: the first 160 participants of the ongoing ImmuneRACE study, and 1,254 subjects contributed by 6 global collaborators. The sample metadata nearly always contained a de-identified subject ID, COVID-19 status, age in years and sex. Where HLA class I and class II types were available, the types were taken from metadata supplied by the sample provider, not from assay-based typing. Beyond this particular receptor, the publication reports: The amount of clinical and demographic metadata varied by source and participant and was provided uncurated.

Clipping removes 9 bases from V and 0 bases from J, with 7 as the unmatched junction base count. Reading the germline V gene (reference sequence) gives CDR1 LNHDA and CDR2 SQIVND. From the cysteine up to the phenylalanine, the CDR3 has a length of 15 residues. Solely the CDR3 DNA is kept, with 45 bases framed from the first base. The collaborating institutions used their own protocols to collect whole blood in K2EDTA tubes. For TCRbeta analysis, collaborators shipped samples as frozen whole blood, isolated PBMCs, or DNA extracted from either of those sample types. As regards this clone: The antigen this receptor binds is unknown. Base quality data are lacking; no much larger clone is found one base away.

TCRbeta CDR3 regions were amplified from genomic DNA using the immunoSEQ Assay, a bias-controlled multiplex PCR. For the original study's pipeline: The number of nucleated cells in each sample was estimated by amplification of reference gene primers within the assay. To quantify the absolute abundance of each unique TCRbeta CDR3 rearrangement, sequence reads were collapsed and filtered. For each sample, productive Simpson clonality was calculated as the square root of Simpson's diversity index over productive rearrangements. This is the immuneACCESS table as TCRdb keeps it, with only in-frame sequences that have V and J called. A part of the clones is gone; compared with another copy, unresolved V genes explain less than half, and the rest is unexplained. The V and J calls and clone size were taken over from that table, and D and trimming were inferred from the DNA. Present in this sample are roughly 89,000 clones, 80% of which were seen just once. Clones ranked in the top ten supply 10% to 13% of the sample.

The sequence links TRBV19 to TRBJ2-2; the junction holds 7 bases that match TRBD1. The specimen sequenced was peripheral blood. The receptor was isolated from a woman between 70 and 85 years old with acute or convalescent COVID-19. CDR3 sequence: CASQRTGSNTGELFF. The DNA reads TGTGCCAGCCAAAGGACAGGCTCGAACACCGGGGAGCTGTTTTTT.